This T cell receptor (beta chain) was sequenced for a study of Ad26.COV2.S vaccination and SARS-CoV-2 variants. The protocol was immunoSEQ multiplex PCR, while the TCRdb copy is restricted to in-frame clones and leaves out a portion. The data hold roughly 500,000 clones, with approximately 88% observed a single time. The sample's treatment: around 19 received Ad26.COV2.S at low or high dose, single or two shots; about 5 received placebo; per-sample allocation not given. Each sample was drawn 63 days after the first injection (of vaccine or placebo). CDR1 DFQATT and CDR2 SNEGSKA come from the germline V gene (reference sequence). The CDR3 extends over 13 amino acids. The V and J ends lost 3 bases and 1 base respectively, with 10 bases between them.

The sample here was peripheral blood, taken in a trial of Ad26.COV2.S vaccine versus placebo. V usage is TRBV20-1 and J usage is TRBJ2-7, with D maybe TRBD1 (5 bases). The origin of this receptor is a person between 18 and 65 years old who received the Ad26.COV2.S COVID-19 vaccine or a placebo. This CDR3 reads CSASTDTSYEQYF. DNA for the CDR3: TGCAGTGCTAGTACGGACACTTCCTACGAGCAGTACTTC.